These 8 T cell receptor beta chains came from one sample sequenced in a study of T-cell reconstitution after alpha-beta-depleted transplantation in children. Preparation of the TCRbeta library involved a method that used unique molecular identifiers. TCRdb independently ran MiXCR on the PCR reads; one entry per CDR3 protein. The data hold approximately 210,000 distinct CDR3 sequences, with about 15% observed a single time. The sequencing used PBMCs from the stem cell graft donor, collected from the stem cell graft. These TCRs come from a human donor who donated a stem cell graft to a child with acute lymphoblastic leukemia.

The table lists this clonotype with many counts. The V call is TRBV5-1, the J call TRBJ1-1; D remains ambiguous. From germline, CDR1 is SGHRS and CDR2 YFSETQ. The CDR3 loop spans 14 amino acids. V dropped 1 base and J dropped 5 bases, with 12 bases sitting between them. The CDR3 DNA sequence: TGCGCCAGCAGCTTGAATCGGGGTAGGACTGAAGCTTTCTTT. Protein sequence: CASSLNRGRTEAFF. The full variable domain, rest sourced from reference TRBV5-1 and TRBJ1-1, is KAGVTQTPRYLIKTRGQQVTLSCSPISGHRSVSWYQQTPGQGLQFLFEYFSETQRNKGNFPGRFSGRQFSNSRSEMNVSTLELGDSALYLCASSLNRGRTEAFFGQGTRLTVV.

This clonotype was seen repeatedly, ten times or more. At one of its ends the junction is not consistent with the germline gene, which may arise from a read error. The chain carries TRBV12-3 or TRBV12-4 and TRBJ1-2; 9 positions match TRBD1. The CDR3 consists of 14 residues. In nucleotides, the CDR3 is TGCGCCAGCAGCCCGGGACAGGGCAACTATGGCTACACCTTC. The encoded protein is CASSPGQGNYGYTF.

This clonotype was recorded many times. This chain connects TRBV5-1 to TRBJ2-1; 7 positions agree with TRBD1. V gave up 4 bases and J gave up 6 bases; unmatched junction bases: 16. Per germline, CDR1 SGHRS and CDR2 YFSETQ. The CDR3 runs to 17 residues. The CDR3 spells CASSTGQSGVSRNEQFF. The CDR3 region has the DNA TGCGCCAGCAGCACGGGACAGTCCGGAGTTTCACGCAATGAGCAGTTCTTC.

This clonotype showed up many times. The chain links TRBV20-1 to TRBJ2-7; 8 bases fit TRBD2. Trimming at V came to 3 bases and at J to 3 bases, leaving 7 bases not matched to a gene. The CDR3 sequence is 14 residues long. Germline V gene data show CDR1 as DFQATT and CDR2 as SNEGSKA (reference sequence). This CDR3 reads CSARGVSGSYEQYF. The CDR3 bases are TGCAGTGCTAGGGGGGTAAGCGGGAGCTACGAGCAGTACTTC.

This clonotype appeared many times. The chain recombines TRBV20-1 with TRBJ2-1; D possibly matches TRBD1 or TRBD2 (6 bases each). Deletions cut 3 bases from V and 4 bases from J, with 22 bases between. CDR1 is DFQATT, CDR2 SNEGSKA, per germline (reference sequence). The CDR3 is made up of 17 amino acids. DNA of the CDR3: TGCAGTGCTAGGGCTGACTACTCGGAGGGGGAATACAATGAGCAGTTCTTC. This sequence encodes CSARADYSEGEYNEQFF.

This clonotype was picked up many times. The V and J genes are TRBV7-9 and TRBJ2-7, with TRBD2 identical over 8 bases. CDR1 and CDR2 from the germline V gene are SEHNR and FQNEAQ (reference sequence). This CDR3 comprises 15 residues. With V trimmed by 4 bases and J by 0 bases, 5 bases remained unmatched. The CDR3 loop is CASSSTGTSSYEQYF. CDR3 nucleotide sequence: TGTGCCAGCAGCTCCACCGGGACTAGCTCCTACGAGCAGTACTTC.

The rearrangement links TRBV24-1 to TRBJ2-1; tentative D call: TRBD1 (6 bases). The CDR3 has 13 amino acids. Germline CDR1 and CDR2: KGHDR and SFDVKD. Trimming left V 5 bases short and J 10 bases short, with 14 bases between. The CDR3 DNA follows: TGTGCCACCAGTGTATCAACCGGGACAGAGCAGTTCTTC. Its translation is CATSVSTGTEQFF.

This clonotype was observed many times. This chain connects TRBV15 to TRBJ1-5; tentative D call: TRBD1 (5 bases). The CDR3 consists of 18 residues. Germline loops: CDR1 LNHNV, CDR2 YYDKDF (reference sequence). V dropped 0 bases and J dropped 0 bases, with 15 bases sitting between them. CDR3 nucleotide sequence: TGTGCCACCAGCAGAGATTTAACAGGCTCAGATAGCAATCAGCCCCAGCATTTT. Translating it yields CATSRDLTGSDSNQPQHF.